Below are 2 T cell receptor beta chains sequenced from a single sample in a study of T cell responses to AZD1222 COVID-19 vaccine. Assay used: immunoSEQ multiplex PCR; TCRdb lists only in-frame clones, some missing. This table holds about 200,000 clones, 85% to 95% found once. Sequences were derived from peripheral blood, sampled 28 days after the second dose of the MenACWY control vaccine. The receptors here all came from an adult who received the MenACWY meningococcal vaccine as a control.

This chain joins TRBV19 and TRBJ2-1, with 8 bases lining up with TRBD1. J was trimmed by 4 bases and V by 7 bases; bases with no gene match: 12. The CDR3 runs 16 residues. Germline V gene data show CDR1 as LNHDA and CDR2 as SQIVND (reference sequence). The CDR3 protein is CASTSPRTGRYNEQFF. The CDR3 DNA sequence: TGTGCCAGTACCTCACCACGGACAGGGCGTTACAATGAGCAGTTCTTC.

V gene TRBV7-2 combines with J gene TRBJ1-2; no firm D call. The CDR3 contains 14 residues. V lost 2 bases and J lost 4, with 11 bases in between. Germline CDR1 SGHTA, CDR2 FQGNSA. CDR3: CASSLSPEIYGYTF. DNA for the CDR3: TGTGCCAGCAGCTTATCGCCGGAGATCTATGGCTACACCTTC.